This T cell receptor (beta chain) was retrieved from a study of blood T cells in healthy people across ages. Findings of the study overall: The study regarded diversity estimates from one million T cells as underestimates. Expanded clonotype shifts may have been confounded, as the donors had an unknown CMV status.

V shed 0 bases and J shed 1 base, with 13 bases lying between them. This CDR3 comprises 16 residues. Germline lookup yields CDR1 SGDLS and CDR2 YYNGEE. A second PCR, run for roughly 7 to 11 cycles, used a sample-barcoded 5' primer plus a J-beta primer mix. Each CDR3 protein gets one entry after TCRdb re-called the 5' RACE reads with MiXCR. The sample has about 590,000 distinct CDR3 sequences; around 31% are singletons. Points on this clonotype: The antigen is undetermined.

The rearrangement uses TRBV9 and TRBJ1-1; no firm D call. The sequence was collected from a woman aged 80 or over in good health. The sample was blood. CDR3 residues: CASSVGASVGNTEAFF. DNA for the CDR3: TGTGCCAGCAGCGTAGGAGCTTCCGTGGGGAACACTGAAGCTTTCTTT.